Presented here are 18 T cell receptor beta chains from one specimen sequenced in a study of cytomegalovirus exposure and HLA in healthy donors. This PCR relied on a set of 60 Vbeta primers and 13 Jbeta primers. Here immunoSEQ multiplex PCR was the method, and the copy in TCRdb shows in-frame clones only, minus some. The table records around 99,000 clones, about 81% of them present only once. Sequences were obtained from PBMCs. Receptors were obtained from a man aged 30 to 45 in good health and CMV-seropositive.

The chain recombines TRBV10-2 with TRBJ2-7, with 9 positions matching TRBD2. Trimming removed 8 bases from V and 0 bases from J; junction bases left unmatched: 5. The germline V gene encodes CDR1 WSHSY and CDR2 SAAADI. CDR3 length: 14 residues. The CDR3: CASLLAGTSYEQYF. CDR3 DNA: TGCGCCAGCCTTCTAGCGGGGACCTCCTACGAGCAGTACTTC.

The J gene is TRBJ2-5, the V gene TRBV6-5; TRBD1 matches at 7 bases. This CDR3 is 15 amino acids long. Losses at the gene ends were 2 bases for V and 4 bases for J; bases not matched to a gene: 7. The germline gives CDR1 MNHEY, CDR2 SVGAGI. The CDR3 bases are TGTGCCAGCAGTTACCGAGACAGGGTAGGAGAGACCCAGTACTTC. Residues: CASSYRDRVGETQYF.

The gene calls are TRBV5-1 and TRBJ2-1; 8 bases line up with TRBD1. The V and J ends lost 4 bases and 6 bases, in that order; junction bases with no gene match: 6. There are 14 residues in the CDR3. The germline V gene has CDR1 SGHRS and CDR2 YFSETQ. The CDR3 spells CASSVDRVGNEQFF. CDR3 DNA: TGCGCCAGCAGCGTGGACAGGGTCGGCAATGAGCAGTTCTTC.

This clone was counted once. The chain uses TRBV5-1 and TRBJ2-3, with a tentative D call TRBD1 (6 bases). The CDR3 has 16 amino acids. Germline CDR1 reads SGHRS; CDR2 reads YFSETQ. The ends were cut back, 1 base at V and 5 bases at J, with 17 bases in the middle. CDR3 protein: CASSLNQRGGGDTQYF. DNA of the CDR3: TGCGCCAGCAGCTTGAATCAGCGAGGGGGTGGAGATACGCAGTATTTT.

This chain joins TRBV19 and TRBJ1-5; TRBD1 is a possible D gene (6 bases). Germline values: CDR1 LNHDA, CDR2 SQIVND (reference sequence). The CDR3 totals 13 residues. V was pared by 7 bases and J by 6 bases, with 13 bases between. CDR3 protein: CASIGQGSQPQHF. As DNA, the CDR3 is TGTGCCAGTATTGGGCAGGGGTCTCAGCCCCAGCATTTT. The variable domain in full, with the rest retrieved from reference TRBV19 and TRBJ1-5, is DGGITQSPKYLFRKEGQNVTLSCEQNLNHDAMYWYRQDPGQGLRLIYYSQIVNDFQKGDIAEGYSVSREKKESFPLTVTSAQKNPTAFYLCASIGQGSQPQHFGDGTRLSIL.

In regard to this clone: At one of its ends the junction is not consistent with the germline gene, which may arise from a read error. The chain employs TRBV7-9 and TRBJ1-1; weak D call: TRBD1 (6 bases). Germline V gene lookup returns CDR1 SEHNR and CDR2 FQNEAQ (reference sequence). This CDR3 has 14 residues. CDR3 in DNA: TGTTCCAGCAGCCAACGGGGCGGACAGCCTGAAGCTTTCTTT. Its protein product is CSSSQRGGQPEAFF.

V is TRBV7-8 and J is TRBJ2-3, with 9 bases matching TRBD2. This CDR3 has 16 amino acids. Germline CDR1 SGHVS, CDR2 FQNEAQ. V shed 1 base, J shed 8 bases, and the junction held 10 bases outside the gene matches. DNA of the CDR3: TGTGCCAGCAGCTTAGTTTCGGGACTAGCTCCTCTTACGCAGTATTTT. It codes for CASSLVSGLAPLTQYF.

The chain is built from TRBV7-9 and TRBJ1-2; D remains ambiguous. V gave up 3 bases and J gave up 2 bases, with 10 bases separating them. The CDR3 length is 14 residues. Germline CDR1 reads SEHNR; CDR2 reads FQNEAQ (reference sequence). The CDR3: CASSFGEANYGYTF. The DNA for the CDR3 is TGTGCCAGCAGCTTTGGGGAGGCGAACTATGGCTACACCTTC. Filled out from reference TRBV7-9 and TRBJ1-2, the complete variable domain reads DTGVSQNPRHKITKRGQNVTFRCDPISEHNRLYWYRQTLGQGPEFLTYFQNEAQLEKSRLLSDRFSAERPKGSFSTLEIQRTEQGDSAMYLCASSFGEANYGYTFGSGTRLTVV.

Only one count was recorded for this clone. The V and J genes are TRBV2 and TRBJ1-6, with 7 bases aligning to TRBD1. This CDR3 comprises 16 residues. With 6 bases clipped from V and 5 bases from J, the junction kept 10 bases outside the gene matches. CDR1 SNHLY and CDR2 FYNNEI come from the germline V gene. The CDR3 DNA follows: TGTGCCAGCAGGGGAGAGGGGGCGATGAATAATTCACCCCTCCACTTT. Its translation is CASRGEGAMNNSPLHF.

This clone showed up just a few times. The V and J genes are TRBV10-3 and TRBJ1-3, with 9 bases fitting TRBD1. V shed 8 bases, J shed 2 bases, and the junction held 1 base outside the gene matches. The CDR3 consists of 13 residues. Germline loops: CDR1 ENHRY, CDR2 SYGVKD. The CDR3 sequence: CAIRQGAGNTIYF. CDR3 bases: TGTGCCATCCGACAGGGGGCTGGAAACACCATATATTTT.

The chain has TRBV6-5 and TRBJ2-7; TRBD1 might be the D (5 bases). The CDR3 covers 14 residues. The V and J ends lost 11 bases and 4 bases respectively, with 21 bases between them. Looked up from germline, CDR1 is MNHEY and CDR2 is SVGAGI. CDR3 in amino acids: CAAFRQTSPYEQYF. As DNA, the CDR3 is TGTGCCGCATTTCGACAGACCTCCCCATACGAGCAGTACTTC.

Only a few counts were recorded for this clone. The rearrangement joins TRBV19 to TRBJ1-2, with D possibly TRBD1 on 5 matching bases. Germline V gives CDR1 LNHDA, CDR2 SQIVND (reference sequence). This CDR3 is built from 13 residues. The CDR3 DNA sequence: TGTGTCCTGTCGGGGGGTACCGGCTATGGCTACACCTTC. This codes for CVLSGGTGYGYTF.

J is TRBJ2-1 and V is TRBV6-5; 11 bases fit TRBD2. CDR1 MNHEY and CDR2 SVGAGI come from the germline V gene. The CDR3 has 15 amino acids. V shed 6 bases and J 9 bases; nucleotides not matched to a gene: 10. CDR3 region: CASRGGTSGSGEQFF. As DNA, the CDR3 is TGTGCCAGCAGAGGGGGGACTAGCGGCTCAGGTGAGCAGTTCTTC.

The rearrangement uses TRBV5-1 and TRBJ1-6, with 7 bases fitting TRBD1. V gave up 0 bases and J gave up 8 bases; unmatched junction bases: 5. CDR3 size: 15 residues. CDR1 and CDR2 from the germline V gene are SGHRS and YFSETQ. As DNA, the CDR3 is TGCGCCAGCAGCTTGGAGGACAGGTTTTATTCACCCCTCCACTTT. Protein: CASSLEDRFYSPLHF. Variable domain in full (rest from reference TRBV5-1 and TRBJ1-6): KAGVTQTPRYLIKTRGQQVTLSCSPISGHRSVSWYQQTPGQGLQFLFEYFSETQRNKGNFPGRFSGRQFSNSRSEMNVSTLELGDSALYLCASSLEDRFYSPLHFGNGTRLTVT.

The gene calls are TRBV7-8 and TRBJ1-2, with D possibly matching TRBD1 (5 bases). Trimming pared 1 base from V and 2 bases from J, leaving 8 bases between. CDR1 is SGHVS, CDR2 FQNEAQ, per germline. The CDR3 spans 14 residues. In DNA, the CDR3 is TGTGCCAGCAGCTTAGTTCAGGGAAACTATGGCTACACCTTC. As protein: CASSLVQGNYGYTF.

DNA of the CDR3: TGTGCCAGCAGCCCCGACAGGGGGCCTAATCAGCCCCAGCATTTT. It encodes CASSPDRGPNQPQHF. The chain uses TRBV5-4 and TRBJ1-5; TRBD1 matches 10 bases. In germline, CDR1 is SGHNT, CDR2 YYREEE (reference sequence). Trimming at V came to 4 bases and at J to 4 bases, leaving 5 bases not matched to a gene. The CDR3 runs to 15 residues. Full variable domain (rest looked up from reference TRBV5-4 and TRBJ1-5): ETGVTQSPTHLIKTRGQQVTLRCSSQSGHNTVSWYQQALGQGPQFIFQYYREEENGRGNFPPRFSGLQFPNYSSELNVNALELDDSALYLCASSPDRGPNQPQHFGDGTRLSIL.

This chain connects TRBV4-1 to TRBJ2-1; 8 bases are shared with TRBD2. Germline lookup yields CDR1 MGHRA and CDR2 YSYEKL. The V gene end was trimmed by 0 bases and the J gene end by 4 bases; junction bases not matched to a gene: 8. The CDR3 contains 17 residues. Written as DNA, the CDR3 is TGCGCCAGCAGCCAAGATTTTCAGACTAGCGAATACAATGAGCAGTTCTTC. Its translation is CASSQDFQTSEYNEQFF.

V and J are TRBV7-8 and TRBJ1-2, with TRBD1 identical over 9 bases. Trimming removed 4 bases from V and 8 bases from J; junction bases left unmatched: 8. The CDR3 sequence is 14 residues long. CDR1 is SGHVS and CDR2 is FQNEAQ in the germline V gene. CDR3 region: CASSSQQGAGGYTF. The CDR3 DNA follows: TGTGCCAGCAGCTCCCAACAGGGGGCCGGGGGCTACACCTTC.